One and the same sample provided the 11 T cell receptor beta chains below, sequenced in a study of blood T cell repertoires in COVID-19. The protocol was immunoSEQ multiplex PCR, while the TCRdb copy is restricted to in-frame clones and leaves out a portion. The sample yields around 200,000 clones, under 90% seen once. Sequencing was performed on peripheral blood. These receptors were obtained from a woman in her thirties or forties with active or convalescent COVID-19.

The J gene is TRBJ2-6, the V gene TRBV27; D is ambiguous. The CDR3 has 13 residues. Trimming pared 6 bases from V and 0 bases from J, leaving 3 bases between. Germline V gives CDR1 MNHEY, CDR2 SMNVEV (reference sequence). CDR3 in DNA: TGTGCCAGCAGCCTCTCTGGGGCCAACGTCCTGACTTTC. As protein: CASSLSGANVLTF.

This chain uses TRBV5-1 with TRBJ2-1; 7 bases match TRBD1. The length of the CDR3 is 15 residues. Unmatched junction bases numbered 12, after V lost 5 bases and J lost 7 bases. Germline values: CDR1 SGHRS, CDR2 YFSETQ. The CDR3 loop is CASSPGTVALNEQFF. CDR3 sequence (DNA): TGCGCCAGCAGTCCCGGGACAGTAGCTTTGAATGAGCAGTTCTTC.

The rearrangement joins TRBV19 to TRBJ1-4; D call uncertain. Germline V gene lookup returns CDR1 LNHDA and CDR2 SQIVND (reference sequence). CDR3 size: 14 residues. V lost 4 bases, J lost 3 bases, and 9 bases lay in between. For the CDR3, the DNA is TGTGCCAGTAGTAACCTCCAGGCTAATGAAAAACTGTTTTTT. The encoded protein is CASSNLQANEKLFF.

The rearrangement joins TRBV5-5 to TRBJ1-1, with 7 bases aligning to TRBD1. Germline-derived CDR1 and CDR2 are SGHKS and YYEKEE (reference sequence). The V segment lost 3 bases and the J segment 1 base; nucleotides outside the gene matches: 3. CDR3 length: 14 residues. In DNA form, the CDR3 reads TGTGCCAGCAGCTGGGGACAGAGGAACACTGAAGCTTTCTTT. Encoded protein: CASSWGQRNTEAFF.

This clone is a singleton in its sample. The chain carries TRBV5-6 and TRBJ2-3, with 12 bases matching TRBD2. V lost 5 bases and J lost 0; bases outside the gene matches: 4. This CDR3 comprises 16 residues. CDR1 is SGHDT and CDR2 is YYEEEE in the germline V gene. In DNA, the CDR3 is TGTGCCAGCAGTCGCGGACTAGCGGGAAGCACAGATACGCAGTATTTT. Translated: CASSRGLAGSTDTQYF.

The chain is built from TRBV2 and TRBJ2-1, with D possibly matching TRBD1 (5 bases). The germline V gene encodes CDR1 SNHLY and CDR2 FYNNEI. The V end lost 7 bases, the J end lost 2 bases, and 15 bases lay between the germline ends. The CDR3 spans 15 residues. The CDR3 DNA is TGTGCCAGCAAATTGGACATTCTTACCTACAATGAGCAGTTCTTC. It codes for CASKLDILTYNEQFF.

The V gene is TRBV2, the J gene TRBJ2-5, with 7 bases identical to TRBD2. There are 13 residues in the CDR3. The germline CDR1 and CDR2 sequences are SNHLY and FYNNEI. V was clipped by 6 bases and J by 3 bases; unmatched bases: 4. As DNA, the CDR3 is TGTGCCAGCAGGGGGGGGAACAAAGAGACCCAGTACTTC. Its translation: CASRGGNKETQYF.

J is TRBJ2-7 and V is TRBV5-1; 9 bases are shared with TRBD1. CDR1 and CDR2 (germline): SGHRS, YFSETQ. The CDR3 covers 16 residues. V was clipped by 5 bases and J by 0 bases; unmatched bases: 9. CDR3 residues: CASSPSPGQGSYEQYF. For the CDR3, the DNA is TGCGCCAGCAGTCCATCACCGGGACAGGGCTCCTACGAGCAGTACTTC. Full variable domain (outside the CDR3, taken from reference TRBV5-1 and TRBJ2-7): KAGVTQTPRYLIKTRGQQVTLSCSPISGHRSVSWYQQTPGQGLQFLFEYFSETQRNKGNFPGRFSGRQFSNSRSEMNVSTLELGDSALYLCASSPSPGQGSYEQYFGPGTRLTVT.

The CDR3 loop reads CASSLTPKRAQYF. The CDR3 coding sequence is TGTGCCAGCAGCTTAACCCCCAAGCGGGCCCAGTACTTC. The chain combines TRBV7-2 with TRBJ2-5; the D gene is possibly TRBD2 (6 bases). V was shortened by 2 bases and J by 9 bases, with 13 bases between the two germline ends. Germline CDR1 reads SGHTA; CDR2 reads FQGNSA. The length of the CDR3 is 13 residues.

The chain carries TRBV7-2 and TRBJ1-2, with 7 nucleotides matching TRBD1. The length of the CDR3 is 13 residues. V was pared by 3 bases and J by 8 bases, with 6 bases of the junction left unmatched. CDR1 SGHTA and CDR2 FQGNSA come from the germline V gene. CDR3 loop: CASSFWQGEGYTF. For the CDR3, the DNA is TGTGCCAGCAGCTTCTGGCAGGGGGAAGGCTACACCTTC.

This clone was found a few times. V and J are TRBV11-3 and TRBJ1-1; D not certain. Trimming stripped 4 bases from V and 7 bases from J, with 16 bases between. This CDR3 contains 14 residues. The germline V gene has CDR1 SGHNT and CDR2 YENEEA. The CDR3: CASSSPMEGSEAFF. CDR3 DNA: TGTGCCAGCAGCTCCCCAATGGAGGGCAGTGAAGCTTTCTTT.